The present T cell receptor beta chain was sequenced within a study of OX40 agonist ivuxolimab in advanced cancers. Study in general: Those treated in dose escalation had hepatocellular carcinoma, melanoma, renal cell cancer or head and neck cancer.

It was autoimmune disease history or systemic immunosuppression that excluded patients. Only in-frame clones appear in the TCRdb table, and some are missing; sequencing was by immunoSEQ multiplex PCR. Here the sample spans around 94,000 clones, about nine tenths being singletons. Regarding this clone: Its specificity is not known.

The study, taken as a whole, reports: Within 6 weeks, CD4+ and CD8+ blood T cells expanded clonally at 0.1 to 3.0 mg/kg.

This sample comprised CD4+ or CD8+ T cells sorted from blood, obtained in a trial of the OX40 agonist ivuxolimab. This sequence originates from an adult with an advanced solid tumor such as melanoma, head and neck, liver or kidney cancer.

CDR3 nucleotide sequence: TGTGCCAGCAGTATTCCCCCCGGGGCCCTCCACTTT. Translating it yields CASSIPPGALHF. The gene calls are TRBV27 and TRBJ1-6; D unresolved. V was trimmed by 5 bases and J by 14 bases, leaving 13 bases between them. Germline CDR1 MNHEY, CDR2 SMNVEV (reference sequence). This CDR3 has 12 residues.